This T cell receptor beta chain was documented in a study of blood T cell repertoires in COVID-19. The method was immunoSEQ multiplex PCR; TCRdb's version includes in-frame clones alone and lacks a portion of them. The data show 200,000 or so clones, approximately 90% seen once. Germline CDR1 ENHRY, CDR2 SYGVKD. V was clipped by 6 bases and J by 4 bases; unmatched bases: 15. The CDR3 has 17 amino acids. The chain carries TRBV10-3 and TRBJ1-2, with 9 bases lining up with TRBD1. Source material: PBMCs or T cells enriched from blood (not recorded which). The sequence came from a middle-aged woman with acute COVID-19. CDR3 residues: CAISEPVNRGLVYGYTF. As DNA, the CDR3 is TGTGCCATCAGCGAGCCCGTCAACAGGGGGCTCGTCTATGGCTACACCTTC.